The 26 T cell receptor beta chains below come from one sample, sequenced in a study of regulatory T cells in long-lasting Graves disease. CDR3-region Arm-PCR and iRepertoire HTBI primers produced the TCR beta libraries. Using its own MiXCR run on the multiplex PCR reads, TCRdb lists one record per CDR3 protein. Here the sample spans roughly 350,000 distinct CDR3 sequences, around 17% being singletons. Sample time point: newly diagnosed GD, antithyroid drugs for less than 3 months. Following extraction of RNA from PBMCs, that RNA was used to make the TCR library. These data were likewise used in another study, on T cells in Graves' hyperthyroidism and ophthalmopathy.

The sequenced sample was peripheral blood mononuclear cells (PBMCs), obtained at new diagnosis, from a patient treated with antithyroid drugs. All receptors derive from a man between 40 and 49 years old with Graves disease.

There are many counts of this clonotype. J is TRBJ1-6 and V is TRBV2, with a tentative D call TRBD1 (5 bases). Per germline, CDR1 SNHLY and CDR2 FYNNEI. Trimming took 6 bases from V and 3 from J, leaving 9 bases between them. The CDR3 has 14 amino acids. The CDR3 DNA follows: TGTGCCAGCAGAGGCCAGGGCTATAATTCACCCCTCCACTTT. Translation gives CASRGQGYNSPLHF.

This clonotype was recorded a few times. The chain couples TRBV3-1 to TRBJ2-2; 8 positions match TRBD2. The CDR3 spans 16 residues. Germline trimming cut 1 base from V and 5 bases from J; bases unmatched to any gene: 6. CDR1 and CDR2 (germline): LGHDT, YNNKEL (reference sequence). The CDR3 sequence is CASSQVRGGRTGELFF. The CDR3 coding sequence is TGTGCCAGCAGCCAAGTCCGGGGGGGGCGTACCGGGGAGCTGTTTTTT.

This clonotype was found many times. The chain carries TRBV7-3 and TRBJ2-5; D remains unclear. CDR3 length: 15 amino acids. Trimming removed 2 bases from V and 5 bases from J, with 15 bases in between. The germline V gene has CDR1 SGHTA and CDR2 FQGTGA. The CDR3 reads CASSLVADLEETQYF. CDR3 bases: TGTGCCAGCAGCTTAGTGGCAGATCTTGAGGAGACCCAGTACTTC.

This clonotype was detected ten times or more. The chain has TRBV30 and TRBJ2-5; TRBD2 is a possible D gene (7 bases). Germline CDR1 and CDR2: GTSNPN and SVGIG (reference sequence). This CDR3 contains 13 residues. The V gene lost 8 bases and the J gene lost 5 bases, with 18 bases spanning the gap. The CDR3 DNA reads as TGTGCCAGGGAGGGACAATTCGGGGAGACCCAGTACTTC. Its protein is CAREGQFGETQYF.

CDR3 coding DNA: TGCAGCGCCCAACAAGGGACTAACACTGAAGCTTTCTTT. Translating it yields CSAQQGTNTEAFF. V usage is TRBV29-1 and J usage is TRBJ1-1; a weak D match, TRBD1 (5 bases). Germline V gene sequence: CDR1 SQVTM, CDR2 ANQGSEA. Trimming removed 7 bases from V and 2 bases from J, with 14 bases in between. This CDR3 comprises 13 residues.

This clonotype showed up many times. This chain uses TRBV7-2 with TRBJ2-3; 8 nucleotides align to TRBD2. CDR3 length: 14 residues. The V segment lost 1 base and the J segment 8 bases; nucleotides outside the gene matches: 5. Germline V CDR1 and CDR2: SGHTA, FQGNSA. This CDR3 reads CASSLERGGSTQYF. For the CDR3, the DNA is TGTGCCAGCAGCTTAGAACGGGGGGGCTCTACGCAGTATTTT.

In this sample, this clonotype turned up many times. CDR3 loop: CSARGLQYEQYF. CDR3 nucleotides: TGCAGTGCTAGAGGACTCCAGTACGAGCAGTACTTC. The gene calls are TRBV20-1 and TRBJ2-7; D not resolved. V lost 1 base and J 4 bases, leaving 8 bases between the germline ends. The germline V gene encodes CDR1 DFQATT and CDR2 SNEGSKA (reference sequence). The CDR3 extends over 12 amino acids.

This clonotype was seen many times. CDR3 amino acids: CASSEEAGALTDTQYF. CDR3 DNA: TGTGCCAGCAGTGAAGAAGCGGGGGCCCTCACAGATACGCAGTATTTT. The chain joins TRBV2 to TRBJ2-3; 8 positions agree with TRBD2. The germline gives CDR1 SNHLY, CDR2 FYNNEI. There are 16 residues in the CDR3. The V segment lost 1 base and the J segment 2 bases; nucleotides outside the gene matches: 5.

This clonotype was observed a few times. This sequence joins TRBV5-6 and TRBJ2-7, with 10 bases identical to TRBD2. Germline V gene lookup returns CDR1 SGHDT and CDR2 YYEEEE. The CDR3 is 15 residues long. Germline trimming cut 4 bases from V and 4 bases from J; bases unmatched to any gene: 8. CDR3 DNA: TGTGCCAGCAGCCGACGATTAGCGGGGGGTTACGAGCAGTACTTC. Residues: CASSRRLAGGYEQYF.

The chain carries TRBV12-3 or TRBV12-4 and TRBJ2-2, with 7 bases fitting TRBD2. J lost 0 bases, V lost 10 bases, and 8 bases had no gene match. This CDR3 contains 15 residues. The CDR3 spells CATNGGFANTGELFF. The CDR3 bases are TGTGCCACCAACGGGGGGTTCGCGAACACCGGGGAGCTGTTTTTT.

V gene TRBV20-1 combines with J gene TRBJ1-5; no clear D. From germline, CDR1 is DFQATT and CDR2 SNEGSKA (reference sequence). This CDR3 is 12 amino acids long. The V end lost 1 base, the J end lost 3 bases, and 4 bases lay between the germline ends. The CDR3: CSARVHNQPQHF. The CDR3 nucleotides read TGCAGTGCTAGAGTGCACAATCAGCCCCAGCATTTT.

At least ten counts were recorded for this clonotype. CDR3: CAWGADSIRTDTQYF. The CDR3 DNA reads as TGTGCCTGGGGGGCGGACAGTATTCGCACAGATACGCAGTATTTT. The V and J genes are TRBV30 and TRBJ2-3, with D tentatively TRBD1 (6 bases). Germline V CDR1 and CDR2: GTSNPN, SVGIG (reference sequence). The CDR3 is made up of 15 amino acids. Trimming shortened V by 5 bases and J by 1 base, and 16 bases separated the two germline ends.

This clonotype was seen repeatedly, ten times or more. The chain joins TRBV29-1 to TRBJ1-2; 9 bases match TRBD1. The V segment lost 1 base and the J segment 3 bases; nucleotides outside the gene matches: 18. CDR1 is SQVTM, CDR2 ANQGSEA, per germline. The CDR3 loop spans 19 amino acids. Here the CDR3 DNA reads TGCAGCGTTGAAGCGGAGCAGGGACAGGGCCCCTCGGCGGACTATGGCTACACCTTC. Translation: CSVEAEQGQGPSADYGYTF. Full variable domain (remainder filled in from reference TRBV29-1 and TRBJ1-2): SAVISQKPSRDICQRGTSLTIQCQVDSQVTMMFWYRQQPGQSLTLIATANQGSEATYESGFVIDKFPISRPNLTFSTLTVSNMSPEDSSIYLCSVEAEQGQGPSADYGYTFGSGTRLTVV.

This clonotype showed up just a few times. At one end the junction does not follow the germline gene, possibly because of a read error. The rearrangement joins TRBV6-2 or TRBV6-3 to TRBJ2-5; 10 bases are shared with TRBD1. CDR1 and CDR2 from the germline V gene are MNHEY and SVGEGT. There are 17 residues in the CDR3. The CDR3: CASSPQRGTGVGETRYF. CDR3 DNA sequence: TGTGCCAGCAGTCCTCAACGGGGGACAGGGGTAGGGGAGACCCGGTACTTC.

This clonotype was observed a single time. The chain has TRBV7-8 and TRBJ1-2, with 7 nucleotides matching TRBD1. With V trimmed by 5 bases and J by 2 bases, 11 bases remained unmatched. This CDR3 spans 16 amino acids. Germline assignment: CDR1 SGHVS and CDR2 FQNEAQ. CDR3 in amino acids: CASSAQTGARNYGYTF. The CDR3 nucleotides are TGTGCCAGCAGCGCCCAAACAGGGGCGAGAAACTATGGCTACACCTTC.

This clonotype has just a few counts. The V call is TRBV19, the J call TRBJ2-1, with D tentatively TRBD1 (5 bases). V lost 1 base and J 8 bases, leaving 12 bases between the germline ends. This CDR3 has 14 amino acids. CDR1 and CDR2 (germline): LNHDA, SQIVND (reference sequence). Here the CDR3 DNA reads TGTGCCAGTAGTATAGGACGACAGAGCGATGAGCAGTTCTTC. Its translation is CASSIGRQSDEQFF. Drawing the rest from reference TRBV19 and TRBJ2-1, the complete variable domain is DGGITQSPKYLFRKEGQNVTLSCEQNLNHDAMYWYRQDPGQGLRLIYYSQIVNDFQKGDIAEGYSVSREKKESFPLTVTSAQKNPTAFYLCASSIGRQSDEQFFGPGTRLTVL.

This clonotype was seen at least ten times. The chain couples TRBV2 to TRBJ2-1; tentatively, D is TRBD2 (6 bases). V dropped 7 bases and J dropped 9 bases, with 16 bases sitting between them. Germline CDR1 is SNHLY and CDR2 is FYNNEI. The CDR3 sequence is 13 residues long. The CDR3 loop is CASTSQRLGEQFF. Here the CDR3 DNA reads TGTGCCAGCACCTCACAAAGACTAGGTGAGCAGTTCTTC.

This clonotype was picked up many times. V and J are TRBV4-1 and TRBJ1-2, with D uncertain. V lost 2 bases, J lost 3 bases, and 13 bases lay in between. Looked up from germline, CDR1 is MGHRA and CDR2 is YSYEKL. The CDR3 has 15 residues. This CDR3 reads CASSQLDRPDYGYTF. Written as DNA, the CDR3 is TGCGCCAGCAGCCAACTCGACCGTCCCGACTATGGCTACACCTTC.

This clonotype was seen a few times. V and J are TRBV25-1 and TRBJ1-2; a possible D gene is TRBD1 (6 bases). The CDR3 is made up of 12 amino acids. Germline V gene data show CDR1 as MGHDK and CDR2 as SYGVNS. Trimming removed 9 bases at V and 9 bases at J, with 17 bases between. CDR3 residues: CASAGGGARYTF. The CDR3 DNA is TGTGCCAGTGCCGGGGGCGGGGCCCGCTACACCTTC.

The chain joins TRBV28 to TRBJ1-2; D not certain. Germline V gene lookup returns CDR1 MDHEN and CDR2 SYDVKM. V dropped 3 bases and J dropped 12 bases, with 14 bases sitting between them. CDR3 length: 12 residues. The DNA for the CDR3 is TGTGCCAGCAGTTTTTCCGACGGCCGCAACACCTTC. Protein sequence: CASSFSDGRNTF.

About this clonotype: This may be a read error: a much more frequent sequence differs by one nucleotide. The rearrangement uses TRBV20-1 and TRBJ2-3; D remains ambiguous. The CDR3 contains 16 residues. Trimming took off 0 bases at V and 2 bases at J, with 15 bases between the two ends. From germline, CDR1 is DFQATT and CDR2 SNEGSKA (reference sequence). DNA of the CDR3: TGCAGTGCTAGAGATCACGATCCTCACCCCACAGATACGCAGTATTTT. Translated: CSARDHDPHPTDTQYF.

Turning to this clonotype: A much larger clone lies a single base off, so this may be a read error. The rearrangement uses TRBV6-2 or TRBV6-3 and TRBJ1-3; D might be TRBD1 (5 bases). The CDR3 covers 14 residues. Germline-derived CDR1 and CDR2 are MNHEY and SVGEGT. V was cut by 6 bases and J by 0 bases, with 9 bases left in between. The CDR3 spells CASSETASGNTIYF. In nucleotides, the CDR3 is TGTGCCAGCAGCGAGACAGCCTCTGGAAACACCATATATTTT.

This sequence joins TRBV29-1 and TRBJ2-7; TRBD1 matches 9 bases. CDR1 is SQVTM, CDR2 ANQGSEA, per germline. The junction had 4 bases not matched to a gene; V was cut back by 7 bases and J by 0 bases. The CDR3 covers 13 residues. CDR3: CSARTGVSYEQYF. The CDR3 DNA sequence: TGCAGCGCCCGGACAGGGGTCTCCTACGAGCAGTACTTC.

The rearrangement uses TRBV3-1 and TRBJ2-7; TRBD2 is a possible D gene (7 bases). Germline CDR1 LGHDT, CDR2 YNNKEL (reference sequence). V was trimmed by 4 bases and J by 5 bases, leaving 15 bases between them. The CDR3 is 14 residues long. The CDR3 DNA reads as TGTGCCAGCAGCCTAGGGGGGGGCCCCAACGAGCAGTACTTC. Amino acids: CASSLGGGPNEQYF.

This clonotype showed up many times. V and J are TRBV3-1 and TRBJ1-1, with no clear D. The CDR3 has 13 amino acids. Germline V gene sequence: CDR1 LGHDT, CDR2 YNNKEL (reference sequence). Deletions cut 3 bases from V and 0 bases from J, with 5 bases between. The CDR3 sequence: CASSQMLNTEAFF. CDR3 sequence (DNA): TGTGCCAGCAGCCAGATGTTGAACACTGAAGCTTTCTTT.

CDR3 sequence reads: CASSPSAGKSYGYTF. The CDR3, as DNA: TGTGCCAGCAGCCCTTCCGCGGGGAAAAGCTATGGCTACACCTTC. The gene calls are TRBV3-1 and TRBJ1-2, with D uncertain. Trimming took off 4 bases at V and 4 bases at J, with 16 bases between the two ends. CDR3 size: 15 residues. The V gene's germline CDR1 is LGHDT and CDR2 YNNKEL (reference sequence).